This T cell receptor beta chain was sequenced during a study of siplizumab effects on memory and regulatory T cells. Study-wide results and caveats: Naive T cells looked more diverse than memory cells, and they looked like major contributors to the alloresponse. In roughly 80-97% of proliferating CD4+ or CD8+ clones, a naive or memory phenotype could not be assigned. Treg-derived clones made up an average of about 68% of mappable alloreactive CD4+ clones with siplizumab and under 35% in controls.

CDR1 and CDR2 from the germline V gene are SNHLY and FYNNEI. Trimming took 7 bases from V and 0 from J, leaving 1 base between them. The CDR3 runs to 12 residues. It was 80,000 to 100,000 TCR templates that were assayed per sample. Assay: immunoSEQ multiplex PCR; the TCRdb copy retains only in-frame clones and omits some. The sample lists about 110,000 clones, roughly 92% occurring once. On this clone: Its cognate antigen is unknown.

The source of this sequence is a human donor in good health. This chain uses TRBV2 with TRBJ2-6; D not resolved. Sequences were obtained from CD4+ T cells sorted from blood. The CDR3 nucleotides read TGTGCCAGCATCTCTGGGGCCAACGTCCTGACTTTC. Translated: CASISGANVLTF.